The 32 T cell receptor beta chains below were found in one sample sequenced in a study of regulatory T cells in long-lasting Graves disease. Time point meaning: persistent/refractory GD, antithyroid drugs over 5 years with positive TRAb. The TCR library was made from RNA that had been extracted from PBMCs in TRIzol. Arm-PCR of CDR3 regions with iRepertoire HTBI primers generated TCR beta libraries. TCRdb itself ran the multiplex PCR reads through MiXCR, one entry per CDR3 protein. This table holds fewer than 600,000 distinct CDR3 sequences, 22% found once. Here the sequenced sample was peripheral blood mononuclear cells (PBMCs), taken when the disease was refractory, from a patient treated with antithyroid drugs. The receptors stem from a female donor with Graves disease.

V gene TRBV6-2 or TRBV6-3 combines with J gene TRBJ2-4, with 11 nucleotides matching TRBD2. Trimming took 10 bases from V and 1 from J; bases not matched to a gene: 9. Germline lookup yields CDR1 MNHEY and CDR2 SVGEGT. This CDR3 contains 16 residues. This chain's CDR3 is CATTSGSSKAKNIQYF. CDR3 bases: TGTGCCACCACTAGCGGGAGTAGCAAGGCCAAAAACATTCAGTACTTC.

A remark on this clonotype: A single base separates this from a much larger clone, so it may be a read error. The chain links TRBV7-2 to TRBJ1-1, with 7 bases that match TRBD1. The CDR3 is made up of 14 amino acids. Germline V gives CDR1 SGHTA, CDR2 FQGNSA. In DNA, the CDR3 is TGTGGCAGCAGCTTTACAGGGGTCAACACTGAAGCTTTCTTT. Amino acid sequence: CGSSFTGVNTEAFF.

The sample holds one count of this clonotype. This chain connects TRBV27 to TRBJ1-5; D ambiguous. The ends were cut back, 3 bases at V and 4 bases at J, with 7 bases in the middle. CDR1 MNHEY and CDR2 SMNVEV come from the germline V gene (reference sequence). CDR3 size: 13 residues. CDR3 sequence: CASSFQHNQPQHF. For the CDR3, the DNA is TGTGCCAGCAGTTTCCAGCATAATCAGCCCCAGCATTTT.

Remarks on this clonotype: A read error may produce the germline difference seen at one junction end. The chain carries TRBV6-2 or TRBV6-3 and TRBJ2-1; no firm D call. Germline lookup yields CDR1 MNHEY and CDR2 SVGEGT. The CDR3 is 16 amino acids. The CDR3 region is CASSYSLPRSHNEQFF. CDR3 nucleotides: TGTGCCAGCAGTTACTCCCTACCCCGCTCCCACAATGAGCAGTTCTTC.

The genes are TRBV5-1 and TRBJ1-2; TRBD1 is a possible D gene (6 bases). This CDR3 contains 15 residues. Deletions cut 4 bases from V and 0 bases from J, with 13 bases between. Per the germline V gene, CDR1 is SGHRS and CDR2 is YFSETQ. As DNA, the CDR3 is TGCGCCAGCAGCGCGGACAGTTTAGCTAACTATGGCTACACCTTC. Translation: CASSADSLANYGYTF. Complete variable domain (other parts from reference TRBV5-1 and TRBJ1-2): KAGVTQTPRYLIKTRGQQVTLSCSPISGHRSVSWYQQTPGQGLQFLFEYFSETQRNKGNFPGRFSGRQFSNSRSEMNVSTLELGDSALYLCASSADSLANYGYTFGSGTRLTVV.

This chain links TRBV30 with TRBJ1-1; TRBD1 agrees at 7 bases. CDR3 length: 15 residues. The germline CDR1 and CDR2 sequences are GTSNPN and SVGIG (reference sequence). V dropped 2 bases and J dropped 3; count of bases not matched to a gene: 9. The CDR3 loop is CAWSNGLQGDTEAFF. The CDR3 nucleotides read TGTGCCTGGAGTAATGGACTCCAGGGGGACACTGAAGCTTTCTTT.

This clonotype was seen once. CDR3 sequence (DNA): TGTGCCAGCAGTTCCCCTTTTGTTGGGACTAAGGATTCACCCCTCCACTTT. This codes for CASSSPFVGTKDSPLHF. This chain joins TRBV27 and TRBJ1-6; D is possibly TRBD1 (5 bases). Germline V gene data show CDR1 as MNHEY and CDR2 as SMNVEV (reference sequence). Trimming left V 4 bases short and J 8 bases short, with 21 bases between. The CDR3 contains 17 residues.

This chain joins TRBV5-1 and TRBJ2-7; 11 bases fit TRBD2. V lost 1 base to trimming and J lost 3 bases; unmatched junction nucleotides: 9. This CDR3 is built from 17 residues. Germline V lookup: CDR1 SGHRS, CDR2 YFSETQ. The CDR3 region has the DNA TGCGCCAGCAGCTTGATGACCTCCGGGACTAGCGGCTACGAGCAGTACTTC. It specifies CASSLMTSGTSGYEQYF.

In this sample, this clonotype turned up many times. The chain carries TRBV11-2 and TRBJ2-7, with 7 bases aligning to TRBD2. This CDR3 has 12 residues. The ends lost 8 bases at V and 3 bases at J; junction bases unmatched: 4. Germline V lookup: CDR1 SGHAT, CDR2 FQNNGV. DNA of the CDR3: TGTGCCAGCTTGGGGGGGAACTACGAGCAGTACTTC. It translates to CASLGGNYEQYF.

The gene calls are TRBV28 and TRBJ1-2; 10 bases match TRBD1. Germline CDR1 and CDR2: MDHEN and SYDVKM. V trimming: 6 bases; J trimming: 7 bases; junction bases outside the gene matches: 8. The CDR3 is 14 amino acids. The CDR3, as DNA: TGTGCCAGCAGCACCGGGACAGGGGAAGCTGGCTACACCTTC. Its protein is CASSTGTGEAGYTF.

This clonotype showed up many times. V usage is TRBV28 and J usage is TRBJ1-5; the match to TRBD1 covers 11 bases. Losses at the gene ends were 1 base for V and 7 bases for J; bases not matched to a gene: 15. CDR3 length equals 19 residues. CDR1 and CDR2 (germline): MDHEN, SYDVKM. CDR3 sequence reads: CASSLSPADRGLVRQPQHF. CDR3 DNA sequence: TGTGCCAGCAGTTTATCCCCGGCGGACAGGGGGCTTGTAAGACAGCCCCAGCATTTT.

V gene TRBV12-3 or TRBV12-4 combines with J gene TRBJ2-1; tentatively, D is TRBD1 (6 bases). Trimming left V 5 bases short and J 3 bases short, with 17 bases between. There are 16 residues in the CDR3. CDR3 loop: CASSPSTGIFYNEQFF. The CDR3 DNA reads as TGTGCCAGCAGTCCTTCAACAGGGATATTCTACAATGAGCAGTTCTTC.

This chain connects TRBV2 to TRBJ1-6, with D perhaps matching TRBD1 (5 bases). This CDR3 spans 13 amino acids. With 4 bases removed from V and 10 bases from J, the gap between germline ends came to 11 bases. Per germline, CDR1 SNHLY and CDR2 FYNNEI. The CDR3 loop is CASSGQTQSPLHF. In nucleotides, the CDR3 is TGTGCCAGCAGTGGACAGACTCAATCACCCCTCCACTTT.

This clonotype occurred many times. CDR3 in amino acids: CSAKDSPNQPQHF. In DNA form, the CDR3 reads TGCAGTGCAAAAGACAGTCCCAATCAGCCCCAGCATTTT. The chain recombines TRBV20-1 with TRBJ1-5, with D possibly being TRBD1 (5 bases). Trimming removed 6 bases at V and 3 bases at J, with 12 bases between. Per germline, CDR1 DFQATT and CDR2 SNEGSKA (reference sequence). The CDR3 sequence is 13 residues long.

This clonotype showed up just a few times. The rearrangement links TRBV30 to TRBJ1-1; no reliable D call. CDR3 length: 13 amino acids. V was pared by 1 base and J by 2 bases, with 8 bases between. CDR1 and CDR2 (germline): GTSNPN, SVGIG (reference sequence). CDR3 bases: TGTGCCTGGAGTGCGGGCTATAACACTGAAGCTTTCTTT. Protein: CAWSAGYNTEAFF.

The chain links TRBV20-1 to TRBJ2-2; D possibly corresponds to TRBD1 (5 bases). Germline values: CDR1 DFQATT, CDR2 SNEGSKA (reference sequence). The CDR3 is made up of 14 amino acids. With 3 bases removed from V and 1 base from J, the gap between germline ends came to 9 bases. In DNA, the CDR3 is TGCAGTGCTAGTCAGGGAAGGAACACCGGGGAGCTGTTTTTT. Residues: CSASQGRNTGELFF.

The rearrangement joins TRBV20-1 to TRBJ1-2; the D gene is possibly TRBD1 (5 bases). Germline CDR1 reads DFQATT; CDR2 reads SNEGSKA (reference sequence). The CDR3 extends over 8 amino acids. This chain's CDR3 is CSALQGTF. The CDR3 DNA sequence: TGCAGCGCTCTCCAGGGCACCTTC.

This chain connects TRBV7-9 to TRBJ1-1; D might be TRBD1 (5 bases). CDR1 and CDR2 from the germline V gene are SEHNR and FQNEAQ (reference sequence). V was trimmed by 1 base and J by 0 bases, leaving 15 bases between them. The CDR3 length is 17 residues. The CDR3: CASSLDWGRNLNTEAFF. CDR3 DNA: TGTGCCAGCAGCTTAGATTGGGGCCGCAATCTGAACACTGAAGCTTTCTTT.

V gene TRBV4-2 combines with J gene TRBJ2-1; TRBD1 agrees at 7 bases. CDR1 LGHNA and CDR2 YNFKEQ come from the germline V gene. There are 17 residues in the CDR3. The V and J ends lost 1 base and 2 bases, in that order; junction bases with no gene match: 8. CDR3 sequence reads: CASSQGQTGTAYNEQFF. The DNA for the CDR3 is TGTGCCAGCAGCCAAGGACAGACCGGGACAGCCTACAATGAGCAGTTCTTC.

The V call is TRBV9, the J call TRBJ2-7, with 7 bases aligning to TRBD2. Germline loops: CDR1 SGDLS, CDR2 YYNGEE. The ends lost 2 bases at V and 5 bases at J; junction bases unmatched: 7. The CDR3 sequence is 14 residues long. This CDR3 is CASSVHAGRNEQYF. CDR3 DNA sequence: TGTGCCAGCAGCGTCCACGCCGGGAGGAACGAGCAGTACTTC.

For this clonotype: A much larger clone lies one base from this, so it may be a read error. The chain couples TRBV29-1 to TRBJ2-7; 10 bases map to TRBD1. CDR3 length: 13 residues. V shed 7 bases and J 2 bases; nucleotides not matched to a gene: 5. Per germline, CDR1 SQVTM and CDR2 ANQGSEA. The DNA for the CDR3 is TGCAGCGCTGGACAGGGGGGCGCCTACGAGCAGTACTTC. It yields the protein CSAGQGGAYEQYF.

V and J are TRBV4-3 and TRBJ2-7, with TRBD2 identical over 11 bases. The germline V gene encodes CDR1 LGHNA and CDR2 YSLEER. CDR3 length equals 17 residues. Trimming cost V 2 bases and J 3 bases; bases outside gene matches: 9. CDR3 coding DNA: TGCGCCAGCAGCCAATCCACGGGGACTAGCGGATACTACGAGCAGTACTTC. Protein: CASSQSTGTSGYYEQYF.

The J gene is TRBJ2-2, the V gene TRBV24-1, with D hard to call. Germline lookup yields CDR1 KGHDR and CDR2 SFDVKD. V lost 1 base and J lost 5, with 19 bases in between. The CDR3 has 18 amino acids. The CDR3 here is CATSDFRGALLGTGELFF. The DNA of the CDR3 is TGTGCCACCAGTGATTTCCGCGGAGCCCTCCTGGGGACCGGGGAGCTGTTTTTT.

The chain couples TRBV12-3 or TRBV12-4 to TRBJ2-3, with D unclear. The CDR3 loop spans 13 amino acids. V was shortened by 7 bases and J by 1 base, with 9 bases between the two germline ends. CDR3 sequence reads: CASNLGGTDTQYF. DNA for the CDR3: TGTGCCAGCAACCTCGGTGGCACAGATACGCAGTATTTT.

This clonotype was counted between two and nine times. This CDR3 reads CASSRPDRDLMDTEAFF. For the CDR3, the DNA is TGCGCCAGCAGCCGCCCGGACAGGGACCTTATGGATACTGAAGCTTTCTTT. The chain links TRBV5-1 to TRBJ1-1, with 8 bases identical to TRBD1. In germline, CDR1 is SGHRS, CDR2 YFSETQ. V gave up 4 bases and J gave up 5 bases; unmatched junction bases: 16. The CDR3 extends over 17 amino acids.

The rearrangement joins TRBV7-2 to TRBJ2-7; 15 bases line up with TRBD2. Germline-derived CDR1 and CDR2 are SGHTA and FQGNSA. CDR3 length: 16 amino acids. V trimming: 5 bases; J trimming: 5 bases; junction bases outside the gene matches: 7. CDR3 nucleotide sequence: TGTGCCAGCAGCGGGACTAGCGGGAGGTATATACACGAGCAGTACTTC. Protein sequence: CASSGTSGRYIHEQYF.

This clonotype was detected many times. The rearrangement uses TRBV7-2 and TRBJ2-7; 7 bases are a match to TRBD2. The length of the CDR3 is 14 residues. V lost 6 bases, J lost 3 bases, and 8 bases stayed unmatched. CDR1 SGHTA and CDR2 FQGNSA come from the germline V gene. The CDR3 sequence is CASSFSGFDYEQYF. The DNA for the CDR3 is TGTGCCAGCAGTTTTAGCGGGTTCGACTACGAGCAGTACTTC.

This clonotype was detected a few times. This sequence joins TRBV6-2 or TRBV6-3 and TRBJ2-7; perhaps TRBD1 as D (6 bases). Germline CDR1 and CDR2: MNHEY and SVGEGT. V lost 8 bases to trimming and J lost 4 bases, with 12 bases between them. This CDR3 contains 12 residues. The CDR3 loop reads CASGGQIYEQYF. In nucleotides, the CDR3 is TGTGCCAGCGGCGGACAGATTTACGAGCAGTACTTC.

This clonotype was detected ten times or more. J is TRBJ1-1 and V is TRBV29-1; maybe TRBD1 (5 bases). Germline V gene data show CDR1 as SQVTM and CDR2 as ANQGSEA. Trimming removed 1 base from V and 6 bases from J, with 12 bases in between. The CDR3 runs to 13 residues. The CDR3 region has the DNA TGCAGCGTTGAAGCAGGAGGGGCCTCTGAAGCTTTCTTT. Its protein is CSVEAGGASEAFF.

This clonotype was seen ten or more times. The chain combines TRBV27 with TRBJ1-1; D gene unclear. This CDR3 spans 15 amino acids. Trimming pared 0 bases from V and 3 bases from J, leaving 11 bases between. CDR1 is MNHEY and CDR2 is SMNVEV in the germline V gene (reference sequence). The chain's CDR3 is CASSLSGGAYTEAFF. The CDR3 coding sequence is TGTGCCAGCAGTTTATCGGGCGGTGCCTACACTGAAGCTTTCTTT.

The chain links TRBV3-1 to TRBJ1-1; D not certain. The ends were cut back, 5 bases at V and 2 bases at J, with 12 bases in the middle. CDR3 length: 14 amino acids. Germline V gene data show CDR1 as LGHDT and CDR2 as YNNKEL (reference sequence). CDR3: CASSYPSSNTEAFF. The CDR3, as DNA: TGTGCCAGCAGCTACCCCAGTTCCAACACTGAAGCTTTCTTT.

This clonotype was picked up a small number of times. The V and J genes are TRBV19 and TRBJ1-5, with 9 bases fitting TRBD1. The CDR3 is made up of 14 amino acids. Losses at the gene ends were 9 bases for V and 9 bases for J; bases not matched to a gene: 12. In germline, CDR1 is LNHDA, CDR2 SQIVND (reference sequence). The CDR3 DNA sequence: TGTGCCAGCAGGGTCGACAGGGGGAGGCGGCCCCAGCATTTT. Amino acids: CASRVDRGRRPQHF. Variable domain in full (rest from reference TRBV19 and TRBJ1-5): DGGITQSPKYLFRKEGQNVTLSCEQNLNHDAMYWYRQDPGQGLRLIYYSQIVNDFQKGDIAEGYSVSREKKESFPLTVTSAQKNPTAFYLCASRVDRGRRPQHFGDGTRLSIL.